This TCR beta chain comes out of a study of blood T cells in healthy people across ages. Healthy Caucasians from Russia aged 6 to 90 served as donors. The CDR3 spans 14 residues. V lost 5 bases, J lost 5 bases, and 12 bases lay in between. Germline CDR1 reads MNHEY; CDR2 reads SMNVEV (reference sequence). Comment on this clonotype: Its antigen is not identified.

Study-wide points: Researchers said unsorted PBMCs prevented a conclusive naive versus antigen-experienced comparison. Significant beta diversity loss was already apparent by age approximately 36, declining roughly linearly.

Primers used in a second PCR of about 6 to 11 cycles were a sample-barcoded 5' primer and a J-beta primer mix. CDR3-containing paired-end reads numbered at least 3 million in each sample. MiXCR was run by TCRdb on the 5' RACE reads, yielding one entry per CDR3 protein. This table holds hundreds of thousands of distinct CDR3 sequences, under 40% found once. The specimen sequenced was blood. The receptor comes from a man younger than 35 in good health. The V call is TRBV27, the J call TRBJ1-4; D is ambiguous. The CDR3, as DNA: TGTGCCAGCAGTCCCCTGCAGACGAATGAAAAACTGTTTTTT. Translated, it gives CASSPLQTNEKLFF.